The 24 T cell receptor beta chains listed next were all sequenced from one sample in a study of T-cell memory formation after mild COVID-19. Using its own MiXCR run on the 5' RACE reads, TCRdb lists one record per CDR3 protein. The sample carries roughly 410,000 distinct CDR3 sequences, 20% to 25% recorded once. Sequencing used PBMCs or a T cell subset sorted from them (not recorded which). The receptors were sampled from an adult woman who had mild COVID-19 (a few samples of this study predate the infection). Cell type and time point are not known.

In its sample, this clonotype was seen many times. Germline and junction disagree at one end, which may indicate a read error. The CDR3 nucleotides read TGTGCCAGCTCACCACGGGGGACAGGTCTGACCAAAGACATTCAGTACTTC. Encoded protein: CASSPRGTGLTKDIQYF. This rearrangement joins TRBV18 to TRBJ2-4; 8 nucleotides match TRBD1. The V gene's germline CDR1 is KGHSH and CDR2 LQKENI. The CDR3 has 17 amino acids.

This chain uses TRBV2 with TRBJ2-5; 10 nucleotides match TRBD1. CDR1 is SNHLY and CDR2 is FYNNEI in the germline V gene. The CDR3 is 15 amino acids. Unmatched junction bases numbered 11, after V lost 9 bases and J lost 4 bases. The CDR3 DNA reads TGTGCCAGAGCCGGGACAGGGGAAAAGGGAGAGACCCAGTACTTC. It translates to CARAGTGEKGETQYF.

CDR3 DNA: TGTGCCAGCAGCTTGGGACCGACTCTGGAGACCCAGTACTTC. Encoded protein: CASSLGPTLETQYF. The V and J genes are TRBV7-7 and TRBJ2-5; D may match TRBD1 or TRBD2 (5 bases each). Deletions cut 3 bases from V and 5 bases from J, with 13 bases between. Looked up from germline, CDR1 is SSHAT and CDR2 is FNYEAQ (reference sequence). CDR3 size: 14 residues.

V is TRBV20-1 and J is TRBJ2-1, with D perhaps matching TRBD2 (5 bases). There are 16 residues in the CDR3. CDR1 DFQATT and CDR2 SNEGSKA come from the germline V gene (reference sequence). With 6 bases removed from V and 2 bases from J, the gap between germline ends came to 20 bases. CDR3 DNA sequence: TGCAGTGCCAACCCGAGCGGAGGCGTCCCCTACAATGAGCAGTTCTTC. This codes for CSANPSGGVPYNEQFF.

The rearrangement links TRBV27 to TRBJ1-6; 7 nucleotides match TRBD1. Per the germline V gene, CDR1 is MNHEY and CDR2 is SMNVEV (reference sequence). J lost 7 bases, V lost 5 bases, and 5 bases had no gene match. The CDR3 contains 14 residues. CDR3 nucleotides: TGTGCCAGCAGTCCGACAGGGATGAATTCACCCCTCCACTTT. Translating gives CASSPTGMNSPLHF.

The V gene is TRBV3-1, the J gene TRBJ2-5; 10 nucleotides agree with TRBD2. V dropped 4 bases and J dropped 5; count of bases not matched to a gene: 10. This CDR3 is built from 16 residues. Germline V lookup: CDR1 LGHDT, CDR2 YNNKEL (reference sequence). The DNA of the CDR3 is TGTGCCAGCAGCCGACTAACTAGCGGGGCTGCGGAGACCCAGTACTTC. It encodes CASSRLTSGAAETQYF.

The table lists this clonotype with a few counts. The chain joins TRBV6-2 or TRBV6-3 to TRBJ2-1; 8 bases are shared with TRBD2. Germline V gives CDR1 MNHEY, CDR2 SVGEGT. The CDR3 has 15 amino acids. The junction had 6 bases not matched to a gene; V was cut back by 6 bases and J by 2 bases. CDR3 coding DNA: TGTGCCAGCAGCAAGCGGGGGCCGCCCTACAATGAGCAGTTCTTC. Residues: CASSKRGPPYNEQFF.

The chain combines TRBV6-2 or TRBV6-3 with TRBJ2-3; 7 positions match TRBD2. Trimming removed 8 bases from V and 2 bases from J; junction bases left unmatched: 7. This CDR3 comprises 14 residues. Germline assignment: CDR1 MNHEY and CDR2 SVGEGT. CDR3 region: CASLGGISTDTQYF. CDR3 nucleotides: TGTGCCAGCCTGGGGGGGATCTCCACAGATACGCAGTATTTT.

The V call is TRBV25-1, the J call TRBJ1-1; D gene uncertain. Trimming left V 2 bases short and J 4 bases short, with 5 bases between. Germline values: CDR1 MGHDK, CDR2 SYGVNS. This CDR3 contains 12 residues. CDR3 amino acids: CASSETTTEAFF. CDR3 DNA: TGTGCCAGCAGTGAAACGACCACTGAAGCTTTCTTT.

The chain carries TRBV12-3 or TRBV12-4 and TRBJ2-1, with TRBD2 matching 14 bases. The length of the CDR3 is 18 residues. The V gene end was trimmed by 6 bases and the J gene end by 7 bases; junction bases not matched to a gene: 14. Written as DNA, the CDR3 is TGTGCCAGCAGACTCCCCGGACAGGGACTAGCGGGAGTTAATGAGCAGTTCTTC. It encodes CASRLPGQGLAGVNEQFF.

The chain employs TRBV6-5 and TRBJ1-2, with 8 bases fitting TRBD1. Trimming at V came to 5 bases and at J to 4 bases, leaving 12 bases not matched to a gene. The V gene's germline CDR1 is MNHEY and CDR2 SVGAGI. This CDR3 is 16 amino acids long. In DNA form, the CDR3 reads TGTGCCAGCAGTCCTACTCAGGGGGCATATAGCTATGGCTACACCTTC. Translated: CASSPTQGAYSYGYTF.

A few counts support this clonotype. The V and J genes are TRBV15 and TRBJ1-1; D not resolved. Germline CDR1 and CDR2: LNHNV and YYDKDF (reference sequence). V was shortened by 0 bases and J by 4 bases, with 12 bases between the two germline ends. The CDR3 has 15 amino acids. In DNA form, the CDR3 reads TGTGCCACCAGCAGAGATTATCCGGGTGGCACTGAAGCTTTCTTT. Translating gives CATSRDYPGGTEAFF.

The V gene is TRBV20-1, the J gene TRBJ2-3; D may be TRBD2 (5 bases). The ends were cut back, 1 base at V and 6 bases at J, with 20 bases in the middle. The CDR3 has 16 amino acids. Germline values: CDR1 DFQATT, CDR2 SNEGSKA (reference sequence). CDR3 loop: CSARGRYGLPLDTQYF. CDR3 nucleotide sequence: TGCAGTGCTAGAGGGAGGTACGGCTTACCCCTCGATACGCAGTATTTT.

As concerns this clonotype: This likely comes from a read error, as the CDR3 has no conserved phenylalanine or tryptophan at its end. Here the CDR3 DNA reads TGTGCCAGCATGAGGGGGGCATCACCCACATCCTACGAGCAGTACTAC. This sequence encodes CASMRGASPTSYEQYY. This sequence joins TRBV2 and TRBJ2-7, with D tentatively TRBD1 or TRBD2 (6 bases each). The germline CDR1 and CDR2 sequences are SNHLY and FYNNEI. V lost 7 bases, J lost 1 base, and 20 bases lay in between. This CDR3 is 16 amino acids long.

The CDR3 loop reads CASSFRLAGTDTQYF. The CDR3 DNA sequence: TGTGCCAGCAGCTTCCGACTAGCGGGAACAGATACGCAGTATTTT. This chain joins TRBV7-9 and TRBJ2-3, with 11 bases identical to TRBD2. This CDR3 spans 15 amino acids. In germline, CDR1 is SEHNR, CDR2 FQNEAQ (reference sequence). V trimming: 3 bases; J trimming: 3 bases; junction bases outside the gene matches: 2.

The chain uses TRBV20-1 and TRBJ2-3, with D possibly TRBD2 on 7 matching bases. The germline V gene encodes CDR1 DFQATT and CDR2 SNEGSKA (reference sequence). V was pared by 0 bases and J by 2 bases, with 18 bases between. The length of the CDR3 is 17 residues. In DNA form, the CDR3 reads TGCAGTGCTAGAGATCGGAAGGGGGGGCGGACCACAGATACGCAGTATTTT. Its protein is CSARDRKGGRTTDTQYF.

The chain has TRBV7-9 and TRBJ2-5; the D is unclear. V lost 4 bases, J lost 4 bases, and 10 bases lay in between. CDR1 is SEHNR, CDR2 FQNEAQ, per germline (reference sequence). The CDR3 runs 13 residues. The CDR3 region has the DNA TGTGCCAGCAGCTCCTCTCCTAGAGAGACCCAGTACTTC. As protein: CASSSSPRETQYF. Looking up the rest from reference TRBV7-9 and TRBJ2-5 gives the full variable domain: DTGVSQNPRHKITKRGQNVTFRCDPISEHNRLYWYRQTLGQGPEFLTYFQNEAQLEKSRLLSDRFSAERPKGSFSTLEIQRTEQGDSAMYLCASSSSPRETQYFGPGTRLLVL.

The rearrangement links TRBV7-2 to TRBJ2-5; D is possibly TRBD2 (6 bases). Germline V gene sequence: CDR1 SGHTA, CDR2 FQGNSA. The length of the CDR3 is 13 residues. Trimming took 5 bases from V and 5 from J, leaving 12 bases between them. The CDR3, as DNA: TGTGCCAGCAGCCCAGCGGGTCGTGAGACCCAGTACTTC. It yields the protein CASSPAGRETQYF.

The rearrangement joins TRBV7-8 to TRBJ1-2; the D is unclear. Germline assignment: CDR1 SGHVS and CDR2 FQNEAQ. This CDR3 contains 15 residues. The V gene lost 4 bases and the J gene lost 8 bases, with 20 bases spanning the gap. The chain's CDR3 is CASSSRLMGPGGYTF. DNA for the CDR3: TGTGCCAGCAGCTCCCGATTGATGGGCCCGGGGGGCTACACCTTC.

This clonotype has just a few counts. Here the CDR3 DNA reads TGTGCCAGCAGTGAATTGTCTGTAGTCACTGAAGCTTTCTTT. Amino acids: CASSELSVVTEAFF. The chain joins TRBV6-1 to TRBJ1-1; no firm D call. The ends were cut back, 2 bases at V and 4 bases at J, with 11 bases in the middle. CDR1 and CDR2 (germline): MNHNS, SASEGT. There are 14 residues in the CDR3.

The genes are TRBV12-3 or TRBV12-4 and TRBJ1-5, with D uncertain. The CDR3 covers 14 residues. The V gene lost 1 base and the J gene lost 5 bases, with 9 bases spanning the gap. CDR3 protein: CASSLEREDQPQHF. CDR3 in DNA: TGTGCCAGCAGTTTAGAGAGGGAGGATCAGCCCCAGCATTTT.

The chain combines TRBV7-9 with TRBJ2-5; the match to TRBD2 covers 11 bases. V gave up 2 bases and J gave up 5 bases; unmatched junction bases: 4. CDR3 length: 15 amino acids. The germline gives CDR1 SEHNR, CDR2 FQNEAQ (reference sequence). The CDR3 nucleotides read TGTGCCAGCAGCTTACCAATAGCGGGGGGGGAGACCCAGTACTTC. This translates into CASSLPIAGGETQYF. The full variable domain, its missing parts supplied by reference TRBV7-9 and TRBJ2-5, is DTGVSQNPRHKITKRGQNVTFRCDPISEHNRLYWYRQTLGQGPEFLTYFQNEAQLEKSRLLSDRFSAERPKGSFSTLEIQRTEQGDSAMYLCASSLPIAGGETQYFGPGTRLLVL.

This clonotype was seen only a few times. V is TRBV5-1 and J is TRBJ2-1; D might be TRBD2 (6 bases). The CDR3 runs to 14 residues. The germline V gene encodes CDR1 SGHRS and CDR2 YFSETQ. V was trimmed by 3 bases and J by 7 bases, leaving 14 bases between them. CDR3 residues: CASSSHGGNNEQFF. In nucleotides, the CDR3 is TGCGCCAGCAGCTCCCATGGAGGGAATAATGAGCAGTTCTTC.

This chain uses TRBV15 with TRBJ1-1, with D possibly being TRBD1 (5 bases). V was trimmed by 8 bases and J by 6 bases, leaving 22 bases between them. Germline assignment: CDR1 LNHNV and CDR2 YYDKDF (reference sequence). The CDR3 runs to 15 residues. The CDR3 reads CATRFAGGAYAEAFF. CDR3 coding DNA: TGTGCCACCCGCTTTGCGGGGGGAGCCTACGCTGAAGCTTTCTTT.